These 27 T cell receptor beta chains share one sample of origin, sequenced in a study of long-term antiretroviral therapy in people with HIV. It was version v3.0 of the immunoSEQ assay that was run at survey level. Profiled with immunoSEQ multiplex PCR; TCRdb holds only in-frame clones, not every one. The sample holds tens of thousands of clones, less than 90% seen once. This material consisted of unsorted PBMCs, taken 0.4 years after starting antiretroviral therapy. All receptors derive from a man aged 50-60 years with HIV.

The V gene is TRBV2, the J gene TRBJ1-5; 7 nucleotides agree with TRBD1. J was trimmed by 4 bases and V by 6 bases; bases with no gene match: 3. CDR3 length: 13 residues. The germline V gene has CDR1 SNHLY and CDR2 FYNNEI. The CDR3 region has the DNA TGTGCCAGCAGGCGGGACAGAAATCAGCCCCAGCATTTT. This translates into CASRRDRNQPQHF.

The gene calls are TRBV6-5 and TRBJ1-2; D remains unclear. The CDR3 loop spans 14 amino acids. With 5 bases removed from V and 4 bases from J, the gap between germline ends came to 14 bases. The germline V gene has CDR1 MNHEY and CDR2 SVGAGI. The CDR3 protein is CASSPDGGSYGYTF. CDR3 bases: TGTGCCAGCAGTCCGGACGGCGGATCCTATGGCTACACCTTC.

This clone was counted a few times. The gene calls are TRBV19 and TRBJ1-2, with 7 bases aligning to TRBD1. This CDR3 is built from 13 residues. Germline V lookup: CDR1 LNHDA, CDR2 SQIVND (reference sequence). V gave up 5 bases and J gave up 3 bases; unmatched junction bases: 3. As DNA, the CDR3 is TGTGCCAGTAGTTTCGGGACAGACTATGGCTACACCTTC. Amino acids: CASSFGTDYGYTF.

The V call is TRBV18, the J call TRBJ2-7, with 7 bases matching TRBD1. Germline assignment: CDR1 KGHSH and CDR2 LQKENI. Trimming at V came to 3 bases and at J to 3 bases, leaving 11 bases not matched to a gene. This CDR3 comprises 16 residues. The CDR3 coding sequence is TGTGCCAGCTCACCGGGCCCGGGACAGCCAAACTACGAGCAGTACTTC. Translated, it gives CASSPGPGQPNYEQYF. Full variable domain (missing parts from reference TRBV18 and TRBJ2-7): NAGVMQNPRHLVRRRGQEARLRCSPMKGHSHVYWYRQLPEEGLKFMVYLQKENIIDESGMPKERFSAEFPKEGPSILRIQQVVRGDSAAYFCASSPGPGQPNYEQYFGPGTRLTVT.

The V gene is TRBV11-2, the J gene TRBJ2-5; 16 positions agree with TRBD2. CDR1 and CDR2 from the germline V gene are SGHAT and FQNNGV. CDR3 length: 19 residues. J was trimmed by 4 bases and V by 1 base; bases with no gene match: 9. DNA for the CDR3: TGTGCCAGCAGCTTAGCCCTCGGGACTAGCGGGGGGGCGCGAGAGACCCAGTACTTC. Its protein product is CASSLALGTSGGARETQYF.

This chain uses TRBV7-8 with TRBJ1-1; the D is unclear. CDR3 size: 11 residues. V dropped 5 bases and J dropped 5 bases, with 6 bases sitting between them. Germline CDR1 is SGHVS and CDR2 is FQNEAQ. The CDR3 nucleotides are TGTGCCAGCAGCCCGGGAACTGAAGCTTTCTTT. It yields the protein CASSPGTEAFF.

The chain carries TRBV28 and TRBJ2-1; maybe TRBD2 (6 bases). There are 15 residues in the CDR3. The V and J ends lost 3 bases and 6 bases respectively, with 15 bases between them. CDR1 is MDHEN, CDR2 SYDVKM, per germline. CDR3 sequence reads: CASSFSSGKGNEQFF. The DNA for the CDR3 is TGTGCCAGCAGTTTCAGTAGCGGTAAGGGCAATGAGCAGTTCTTC.

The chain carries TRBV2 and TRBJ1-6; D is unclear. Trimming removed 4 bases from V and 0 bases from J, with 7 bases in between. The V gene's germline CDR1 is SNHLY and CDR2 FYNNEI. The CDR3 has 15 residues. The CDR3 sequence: CASSGHSSYNSPLHF. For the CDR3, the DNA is TGTGCCAGCAGTGGACATAGCTCCTATAATTCACCCCTCCACTTT. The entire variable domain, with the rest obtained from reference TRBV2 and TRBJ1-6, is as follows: EPEVTQTPSHQVTQMGQEVILRCVPISNHLYFYWYRQILGQKVEFLVSFYNNEISEKSEIFDDQFSVERPDGSNFTLKIRSTKLEDSAMYFCASSGHSSYNSPLHFGNGTRLTVT.

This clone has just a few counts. CDR3 nucleotides: TGTGCCAGCAGCGTAGAGACGGTGGGGGGAGCTAACTATGGCTACACCTTC. Amino acid sequence: CASSVETVGGANYGYTF. This chain joins TRBV9 and TRBJ1-2, with a tentative D call TRBD1 (5 bases). V dropped 0 bases and J dropped 0 bases, with 15 bases sitting between them. CDR1 is SGDLS, CDR2 YYNGEE, per germline. This CDR3 contains 17 residues.

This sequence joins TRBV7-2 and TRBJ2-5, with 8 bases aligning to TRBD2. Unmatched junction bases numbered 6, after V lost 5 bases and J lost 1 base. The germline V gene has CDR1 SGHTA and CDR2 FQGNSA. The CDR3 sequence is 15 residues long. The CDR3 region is CASSPGGGGQETQYF. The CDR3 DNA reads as TGTGCCAGCAGCCCGGGGGGGGGTGGCCAAGAGACCCAGTACTTC.

CDR3 nucleotide sequence: TGCGCCAGCAGCCAGCCGGGGGGCTATGAGCAGTTCTTC. Its protein is CASSQPGGYEQFF. The rearrangement uses TRBV4-3 and TRBJ2-1; perhaps TRBD2 as D (7 bases). The CDR3 has 13 residues. V was trimmed by 3 bases and J by 8 bases, leaving 11 bases between them. Germline CDR1 LGHNA, CDR2 YSLEER.

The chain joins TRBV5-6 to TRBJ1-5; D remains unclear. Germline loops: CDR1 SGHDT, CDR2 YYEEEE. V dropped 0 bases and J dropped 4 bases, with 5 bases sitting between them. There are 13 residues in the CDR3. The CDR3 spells CASSLGPNQPQHF. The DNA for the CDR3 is TGTGCCAGCAGCTTGGGACCGAATCAGCCCCAGCATTTT.

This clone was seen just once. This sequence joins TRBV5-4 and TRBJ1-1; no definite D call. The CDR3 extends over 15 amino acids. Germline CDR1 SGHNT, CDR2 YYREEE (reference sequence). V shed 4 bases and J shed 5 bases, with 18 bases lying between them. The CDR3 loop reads CASSADLLPGTEAFF. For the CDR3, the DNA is TGTGCCAGCAGCGCGGACCTCCTCCCCGGGACTGAAGCTTTCTTT.

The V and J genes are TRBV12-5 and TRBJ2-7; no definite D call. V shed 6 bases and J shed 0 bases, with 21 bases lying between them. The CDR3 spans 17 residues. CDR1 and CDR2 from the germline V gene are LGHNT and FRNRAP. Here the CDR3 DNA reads TGTGCTAGTGGGCCCCCCGGACCCGTGGGTAGCTCCTACGAGCAGTACTTC. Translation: CASGPPGPVGSSYEQYF. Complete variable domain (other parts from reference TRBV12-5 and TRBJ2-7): DARVTQTPRHKVTEMGQEVTMRCQPILGHNTVFWYRQTMMQGLELLAYFRNRAPLDDSGMPKDRFSAEMPDATLATLKIQPSEPRDSAVYFCASGPPGPVGSSYEQYFGPGTRLTVT.

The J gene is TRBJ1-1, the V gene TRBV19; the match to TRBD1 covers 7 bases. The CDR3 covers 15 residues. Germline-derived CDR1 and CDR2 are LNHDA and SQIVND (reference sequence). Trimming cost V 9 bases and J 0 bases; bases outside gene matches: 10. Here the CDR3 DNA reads TGTGCCAGCCATAGGGACAGTTACATGAACACTGAAGCTTTCTTT. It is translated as CASHRDSYMNTEAFF. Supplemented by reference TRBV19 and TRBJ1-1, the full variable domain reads DGGITQSPKYLFRKEGQNVTLSCEQNLNHDAMYWYRQDPGQGLRLIYYSQIVNDFQKGDIAEGYSVSREKKESFPLTVTSAQKNPTAFYLCASHRDSYMNTEAFFGQGTRLTVV.

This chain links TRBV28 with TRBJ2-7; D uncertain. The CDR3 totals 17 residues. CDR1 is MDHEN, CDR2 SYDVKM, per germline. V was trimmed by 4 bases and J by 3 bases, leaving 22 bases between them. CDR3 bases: TGTGCCAGCAGTTCAAACTTAGGGTTCCCCCCAGACTACGAGCAGTACTTC. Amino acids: CASSSNLGFPPDYEQYF.

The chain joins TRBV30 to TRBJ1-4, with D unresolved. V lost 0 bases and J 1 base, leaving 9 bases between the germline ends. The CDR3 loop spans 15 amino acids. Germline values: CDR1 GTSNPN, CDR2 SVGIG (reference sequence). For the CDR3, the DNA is TGTGCCTGGAGTGTATTTAGTGGAACTAATGAAAAACTGTTTTTT. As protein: CAWSVFSGTNEKLFF.

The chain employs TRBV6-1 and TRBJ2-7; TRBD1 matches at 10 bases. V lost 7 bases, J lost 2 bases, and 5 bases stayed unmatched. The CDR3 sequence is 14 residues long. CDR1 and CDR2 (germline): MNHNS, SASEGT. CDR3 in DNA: TGTGCCAGCACCCCAGGACAGGGGGCCTACGAGCAGTACTTC. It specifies CASTPGQGAYEQYF.

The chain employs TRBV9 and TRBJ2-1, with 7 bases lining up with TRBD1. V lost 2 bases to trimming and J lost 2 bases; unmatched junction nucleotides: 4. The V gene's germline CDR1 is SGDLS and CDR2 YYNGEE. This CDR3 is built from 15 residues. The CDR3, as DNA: TGTGCCAGCAGCGTCGAGGGGGCGACCTACAATGAGCAGTTCTTC. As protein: CASSVEGATYNEQFF.

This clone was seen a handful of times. CDR3 sequence: CASSLQGASNQPQHF. The CDR3 coding sequence is TGCGCCAGCAGCTTGCAAGGGGCTAGCAATCAGCCCCAGCATTTT. V and J are TRBV5-1 and TRBJ1-5; TRBD1 is a possible D gene (5 bases). The CDR3 extends over 15 amino acids. Germline CDR1 SGHRS, CDR2 YFSETQ. V dropped 1 base and J dropped 0 bases, with 8 bases sitting between them.

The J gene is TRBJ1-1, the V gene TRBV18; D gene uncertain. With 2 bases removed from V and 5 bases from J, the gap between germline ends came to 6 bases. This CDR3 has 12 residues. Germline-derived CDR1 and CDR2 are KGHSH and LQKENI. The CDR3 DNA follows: TGTGCCAGCTCACCAGTGAGGACTGAAGCTTTCTTT. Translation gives CASSPVRTEAFF.

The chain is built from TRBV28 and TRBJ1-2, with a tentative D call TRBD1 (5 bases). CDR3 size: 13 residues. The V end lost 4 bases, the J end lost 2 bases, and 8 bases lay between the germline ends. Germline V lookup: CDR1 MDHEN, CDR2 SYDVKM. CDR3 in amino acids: CASSWGGNYGYTF. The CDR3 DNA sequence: TGTGCCAGCAGTTGGGGGGGAAACTATGGCTACACCTTC.

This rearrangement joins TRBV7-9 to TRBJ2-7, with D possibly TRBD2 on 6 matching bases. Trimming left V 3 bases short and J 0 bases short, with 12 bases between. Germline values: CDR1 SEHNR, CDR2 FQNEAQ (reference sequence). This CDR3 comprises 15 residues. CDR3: CASSLRDGSSYEQYF. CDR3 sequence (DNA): TGTGCCAGCAGCTTGCGGGATGGGAGCTCCTACGAGCAGTACTTC.

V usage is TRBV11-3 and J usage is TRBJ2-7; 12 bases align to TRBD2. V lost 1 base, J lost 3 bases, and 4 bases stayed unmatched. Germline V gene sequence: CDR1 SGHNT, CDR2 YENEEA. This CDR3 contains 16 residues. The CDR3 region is CASSLALAGGDYEQYF. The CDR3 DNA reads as TGTGCCAGCAGCTTAGCCCTAGCGGGGGGGGACTACGAGCAGTACTTC.

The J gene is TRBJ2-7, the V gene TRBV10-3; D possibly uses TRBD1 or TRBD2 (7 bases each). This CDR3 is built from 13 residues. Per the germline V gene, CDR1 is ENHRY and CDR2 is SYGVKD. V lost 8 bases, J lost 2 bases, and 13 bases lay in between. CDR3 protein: CAIGGDSTYEQYF. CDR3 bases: TGTGCCATCGGGGGGGACAGTACCTACGAGCAGTACTTC.

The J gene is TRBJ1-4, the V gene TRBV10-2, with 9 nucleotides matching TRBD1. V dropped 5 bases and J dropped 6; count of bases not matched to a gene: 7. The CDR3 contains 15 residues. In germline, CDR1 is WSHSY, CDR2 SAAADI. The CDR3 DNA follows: TGCGCCAGCAGTCCGGTACAGGGGGCAGATGAAAAACTGTTTTTT. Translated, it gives CASSPVQGADEKLFF.

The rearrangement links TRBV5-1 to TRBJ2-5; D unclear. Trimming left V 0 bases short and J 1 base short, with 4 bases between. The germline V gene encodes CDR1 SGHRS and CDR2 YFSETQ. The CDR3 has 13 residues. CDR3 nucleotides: TGCGCCAGCAGCTTGGCTAGCCAAGAGACCCAGTACTTC. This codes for CASSLASQETQYF.